The rows below give T cell receptor beta chains drawn from one sample of a study of T-cell reconstitution after alpha-beta-depleted transplantation in children. A single record per CDR3 protein comes from TCRdb applying MiXCR to the PCR reads. The sample lists 600,000 to 700,000 distinct CDR3 sequences, approximately 15% occurring once. The source material was PBMCs from the stem cell graft donor, sampled from the stem cell graft. Receptor source: a human donor who donated a stem cell graft to a child with acute myeloid leukemia. The CDR3 runs from the conserved cysteine through the conserved F or W. The D gene is left open where the match is weak. Clone size is shown for a subset of rows, as once, few, many or a class of expanded clone.

CDR3aa	CDR3nt	v_gene	len	d_gene	j_gene	abundance
CSASGGTGQPQHF	TGCAGTGCTTCTGGGGGCACTGGTCAGCCCCAGCATTTT	TRBV20-1	13	NA	TRBJ1-5	NA
CASSVFGQGGNEQFF	TGTGCCAGCAGCGTTTTTGGGCAGGGGGGCAATGAGCAGTTCTTC	TRBV9	15	NA	TRBJ2-1	NA
CASSTTRYSNQPQHF	TGTGCCAGCAGTACCACCAGATATAGCAATCAGCCCCAGCATTTT	TRBV6-2/TRBV6-3	15	NA	TRBJ1-5	many
CASSSSSTNEKLFF	TGTGCCAGCAGCTCTTCTTCAACTAATGAAAAACTGTTTTTT	TRBV5-5	14	NA	TRBJ1-4	many
CASSYTLAGGSYNEQFF	TGTGCCAGCAGTTACACCTTAGCGGGGGGTTCCTACAATGAGCAGTTCTTC	TRBV6-5	17	TRBD2	TRBJ2-1	many
CSARSVEEQGIRGYTF	TGCAGTGCTAGAAGTGTAGAGGAACAGGGGATTCGGGGCTACACCTTC	TRBV20-1	16	TRBD1	TRBJ1-2	many
CASSLRETSTGELFF	TGTGCCAGCAGCCTAAGGGAGACGAGCACCGGGGAGCTGTTTTTT	TRBV12-3/TRBV12-4	15	NA	TRBJ2-2	many
CSARDWASGDNTGELFF	TGCAGTGCTAGAGATTGGGCTAGCGGAGACAACACCGGGGAGCTGTTTTTT	TRBV20-1	17	TRBD2	TRBJ2-2	NA
CASSLPLGGGNTEAFF	TGTGCCAGCAGTTTACCCCTGGGGGGAGGGAACACTGAAGCTTTCTTT	TRBV12-3/TRBV12-4	16	NA	TRBJ1-1	many
CASSATGQGYNEQFF	TGTGCCAGCAGCGCTACGGGACAGGGCTACAATGAGCAGTTCTTC	TRBV7-9	15	TRBD1	TRBJ2-1	NA
CASSSTFPGNTIYF	TGTGCCAGCAGCTCTACATTCCCAGGAAACACCATATATTTT	TRBV7-9	14	NA	TRBJ1-3	once
CASSYRTVTGDGELFF	TGTGCCAGCAGTTACCGTACAGTAACGGGGGACGGGGAGCTGTTTTTT	TRBV6-2/TRBV6-3	16	NA	TRBJ2-2	NA
CSAREGRWITDTQYF	TGCAGTGCTAGAGAAGGCAGGTGGATCACAGATACGCAGTATTTT	TRBV20-1	15	NA	TRBJ2-3	many
CASSYYALFDRGWETQYF	TGTGCCAGCAGTTACTATGCCCTTTTCGACAGGGGATGGGAGACCCAGTACTTC	TRBV6-5	18	TRBD1	TRBJ2-5	many
CASRISTGGSVEQFF	TGTGCCAGCAGAATATCGACAGGGGGGTCAGTTGAGCAGTTCTTC	TRBV12-3/TRBV12-4	15	TRBD1	TRBJ2-1	NA
CATSDTGTGKGNEQFF	TGTGCCACCAGTGATACCGGGACAGGGAAGGGCAATGAGCAGTTCTTC	TRBV24-1	16	TRBD1	TRBJ2-1	many
CASSSTTGSVRDTQYF	TGTGCCAGCAGCTCGACAACAGGGTCGGTCCGAGATACGCAGTATTTT	TRBV5-6	16	NA	TRBJ2-3	few
CSVSKGGPSDTQYF	TGCAGCGTCTCTAAGGGGGGGCCTTCAGATACGCAGTATTTT	TRBV29-1	14	NA	TRBJ2-3	many
CASRQRGGPDTQYF	TGTGCCAGCAGGCAGCGGGGGGGCCCTGATACGCAGTATTTT	TRBV6-2/TRBV6-3	14	TRBD2	TRBJ2-3	NA
CASSYARGGTDTQYF	TGTGCCAGCAGTTACGCCAGGGGAGGCACAGATACGCAGTATTTT	TRBV6-5	15	NA	TRBJ2-3	few
CSATGGQVDEKLFF	TGCAGTGCTACGGGGGGACAGGTAGATGAAAAACTGTTTTTT	TRBV20-1	14	TRBD1	TRBJ1-4	many
CASSSQEYQPQHF	TGTGCCAGCAGCAGTCAGGAGTACCAGCCCCAGCATTTT	TRBV7-6	13	NA	TRBJ1-5	few
CASSPQSMGETQYF	TGTGCCAGCAGTCCCCAGTCCATGGGGGAGACCCAGTACTTC	TRBV6-4	14	NA	TRBJ2-5	NA
CASSDRGPLYGYTF	TGTGCCAGCAGTGACCGGGGCCCTCTCTATGGCTACACCTTC	TRBV27	14	NA	TRBJ1-2	NA
CASSIDGRSGGTEAFF	TGCGCCAGCAGCATTGATGGGCGCTCCGGCGGCACTGAAGCTTTCTTT	TRBV5-1	16	NA	TRBJ1-1	few
CASSFRTSVLQETQYF	TGTGCCAGCAGCTTCCGGACATCAGTTCTTCAAGAGACCCAGTACTTC	TRBV11-2	16	NA	TRBJ2-5	NA
CASSSDGGLYEQYF	TGTGCCAGCAGTTCGGACGGGGGACTATACGAGCAGTACTTC	TRBV12-3/TRBV12-4	14	TRBD2	TRBJ2-7	NA
CSADRGGQETQYF	TGCAGTGCTGACAGGGGCGGGCAAGAGACCCAGTACTTC	TRBV20-1	13	TRBD1	TRBJ2-5	many
CASSLEGGPNGYTF	TGCGCCAGCAGCTTGGAGGGTGGGCCGAATGGCTACACCTTC	TRBV5-1	14	NA	TRBJ1-2	NA
CASSQGGGTDTQYF	TGTGCCAGCAGCCAAGGGGGCGGCACAGATACGCAGTATTTT	TRBV3-1	14	NA	TRBJ2-3	NA
CASSLEMNTEAFF	TGTGCCAGCAGTTTAGAGATGAACACTGAAGCTTTCTTT	TRBV12-3/TRBV12-4	13	NA	TRBJ1-1	many
CASSPDRGRKTEAFF	TGCGCCAGCAGCCCGGACAGGGGGCGGAAAACTGAAGCTTTCTTT	TRBV5-1	15	TRBD1	TRBJ1-1	few
CSAKDRGTYNEQFF	TGCAGTGCTAAAGACAGGGGGACATACAATGAGCAGTTCTTC	TRBV20-1	14	TRBD1	TRBJ2-1	many
CASSFLGLYGYTF	TGTGCCAGCAGCTTCTTAGGACTTTATGGCTACACCTTC	TRBV7-2	13	NA	TRBJ1-2	many
CASSLRGGPNLNYGYTF	TGTGCCAGCAGTTTGAGGGGGGGCCCCAATTTGAACTATGGCTACACCTTC	TRBV12-3/TRBV12-4	17	NA	TRBJ1-2	NA
CASSLDRGLRTNEKLFF	TGTGCCAGCAGCTTAGACAGGGGATTGCGTACTAATGAAAAACTGTTTTTT	TRBV11-2	17	NA	TRBJ1-4	few
CASSKETQGGGWWTQYF	TGTGCCAGCAGCAAAGAGACGCAGGGCGGCGGTTGGTGGACCCAGTACTTC	TRBV21-1	17	NA	TRBJ2-5	NA
CASRPLENFLAVPFTYF	TGTGCCAGCAGACCCCTAGAAAATTTCCTCGCGGTCCCCTTTACATATTTT	TRBV28	17	NA	TRBJ2-3	NA
CSARDSGGNQETQYF	TGCAGTGCTAGAGATAGCGGGGGGAACCAAGAGACCCAGTACTTC	TRBV20-1	15	TRBD2	TRBJ2-5	many